Below, 16 T cell receptor beta chains from the same sample are listed, as sequenced in a study of cytomegalovirus exposure and HLA in healthy donors. The assay was immunoSEQ multiplex PCR, and TCRdb's table has in-frame clones only and misses some. Counted here are 99,000 or so clones, around 87% occurring once; the ten biggest clones make up around 4.1%. The specimen was PBMCs. The receptors were sampled from a woman under 30 in good health and CMV-seropositive.

The chain uses TRBV28 and TRBJ1-2, with D unresolved. The CDR3 runs 13 residues. From germline, CDR1 is MDHEN and CDR2 SYDVKM. V was shortened by 9 bases and J by 7 bases, with 18 bases between the two germline ends. Written as DNA, the CDR3 is TGTGCCAGTACCCCGAAAAGAAGCTCTGGCTACACCTTC. Its translation: CASTPKRSSGYTF.

The J gene is TRBJ2-3, the V gene TRBV6-4, with 14 bases that match TRBD2. From germline, CDR1 is MRHNA and CDR2 SNTAGT. With 5 bases clipped from V and 4 bases from J, the junction kept 2 bases outside the gene matches. The CDR3 covers 15 residues. CDR3: CASSPTSGGADTQYF. DNA of the CDR3: TGTGCCAGCAGTCCGACTAGCGGGGGGGCAGATACGCAGTATTTT.

This chain connects TRBV27 to TRBJ2-5; D unresolved. V was shortened by 4 bases and J by 1 base, with 13 bases between the two germline ends. The CDR3 contains 15 residues. CDR1 is MNHEY, CDR2 SMNVEV, per germline (reference sequence). CDR3 residues: CASSSLMGSQETQYF. In DNA form, the CDR3 reads TGTGCCAGCAGTTCCTTAATGGGCAGCCAAGAGACCCAGTACTTC.

V gene TRBV11-2 combines with J gene TRBJ1-6, with 7 nucleotides matching TRBD1. Trimming at V came to 5 bases and at J to 11 bases, leaving 6 bases not matched to a gene. In germline, CDR1 is SGHAT, CDR2 FQNNGV. This CDR3 is 13 amino acids long. The CDR3 loop is CASSRGTAPPLHF. The CDR3 DNA sequence: TGTGCCAGCAGCCGAGGGACAGCCCCACCCCTCCACTTT. The full variable domain, its missing parts supplied by reference TRBV11-2 and TRBJ1-6, is EAGVAQSPRYKIIEKRQSVAFWCNPISGHATLYWYQQILGQGPKLLIQFQNNGVVDDSQLPKDRFSAERLKGVDSTLKIQPAKLEDSAVYLCASSRGTAPPLHFGNGTRLTVT.

V is TRBV6-1 and J is TRBJ1-1; TRBD1 is a possible D gene (6 bases). V was trimmed by 6 bases and J by 1 base, leaving 12 bases between them. The germline V gene encodes CDR1 MNHNS and CDR2 SASEGT. This CDR3 is 14 amino acids long. CDR3 DNA: TGTGCCAGCAGAGCCTGGGGGCGGAACACTGAAGCTTTCTTT. Translating gives CASRAWGRNTEAFF.

This sequence joins TRBV7-6 and TRBJ1-2; possibly TRBD1 for D (5 bases). The CDR3 has 13 amino acids. Germline CDR1 is SGHVS and CDR2 is FNYEAQ. Trimming took 2 bases from V and 6 from J, leaving 10 bases between them. CDR3 amino acids: CASSLSGSDGYTF. CDR3 DNA sequence: TGTGCCAGCAGCTTATCAGGGTCGGATGGCTACACCTTC.

V is TRBV28 and J is TRBJ1-5, with 7 bases identical to TRBD1. CDR1 and CDR2 from the germline V gene are MDHEN and SYDVKM. CDR3 length: 14 amino acids. With 6 bases clipped from V and 4 bases from J, the junction kept 6 bases outside the gene matches. CDR3 in DNA: TGTGCCAGCAGGGAGACAGGGCCTAATCAGCCCCAGCATTTT. Translating it yields CASRETGPNQPQHF. Full variable domain (rest looked up from reference TRBV28 and TRBJ1-5): DVKVTQSSRYLVKRTGEKVFLECVQDMDHENMFWYRQDPGLGLRLIYFSYDVKMKEKGDIPEGYSVSREKKERFSLILESASTNQTSMYLCASRETGPNQPQHFGDGTRLSIL.

This chain uses TRBV7-2 with TRBJ2-7; unclear D gene. Between the trimmed V and J ends, which lost 1 base and 1 base, there was a span of 5 bases. The germline CDR1 and CDR2 sequences are SGHTA and FQGNSA. The CDR3 extends over 13 amino acids. The DNA of the CDR3 is TGTGCCAGCAGCTTAGATCCATCCTACGAGCAGTACTTC. Its protein product is CASSLDPSYEQYF.

This clone was observed a few times. This chain links TRBV7-2 with TRBJ1-2; 10 bases line up with TRBD1. V gave up 4 bases and J gave up 6 bases; unmatched junction bases: 8. CDR3 length: 15 amino acids. CDR1 is SGHTA, CDR2 FQGNSA, per germline. This CDR3 reads CASSYRDRGSNGYTF. As DNA, the CDR3 is TGTGCCAGCAGCTACCGGGACAGGGGCTCAAATGGCTACACCTTC.

This clone appeared a few times. The V call is TRBV18, the J call TRBJ2-2; D not resolved. V was cut by 3 bases and J by 7 bases, with 6 bases left in between. CDR3 length: 12 residues. CDR1 and CDR2 from the germline V gene are KGHSH and LQKENI. This CDR3 is CASSPRVGELFF. CDR3 nucleotide sequence: TGTGCCAGCTCACCTCGGGTCGGGGAGCTGTTTTTT.

This chain joins TRBV5-4 and TRBJ2-3, with D maybe TRBD1 (5 bases). Germline V lookup: CDR1 SGHNT, CDR2 YYREEE (reference sequence). V lost 2 bases, J lost 2 bases, and 15 bases lay in between. The CDR3 is made up of 16 amino acids. The DNA for the CDR3 is TGTGCCAGCAGCTTAGGGGCGCCTGGAGACACAGATACGCAGTATTTT. This gives the protein CASSLGAPGDTDTQYF.

The rearrangement uses TRBV5-1 and TRBJ1-2; D gene unclear. Looked up from germline, CDR1 is SGHRS and CDR2 is YFSETQ. This CDR3 is 15 amino acids long. V was pared by 0 bases and J by 3 bases, with 12 bases between. The chain's CDR3 is CASSLASGFDYGYTF. The CDR3 DNA reads TGCGCCAGCAGCTTGGCCTCGGGATTTGACTATGGCTACACCTTC. Full variable domain (rest looked up from reference TRBV5-1 and TRBJ1-2): KAGVTQTPRYLIKTRGQQVTLSCSPISGHRSVSWYQQTPGQGLQFLFEYFSETQRNKGNFPGRFSGRQFSNSRSEMNVSTLELGDSALYLCASSLASGFDYGYTFGSGTRLTVV.

The chain has TRBV4-1 and TRBJ2-2; 16 bases line up with TRBD2. CDR1 and CDR2 from the germline V gene are MGHRA and YSYEKL. The junction had 12 bases not matched to a gene; V was cut back by 3 bases and J by 2 bases. The CDR3 has 21 amino acids. The CDR3 DNA reads as TGCGCCAGCAGCCACCCACAGGGACTAGCGGGAGGGCCTGACAACACCGGGGAGCTGTTTTTT. Amino acid sequence: CASSHPQGLAGGPDNTGELFF.

In this sample, this clone is medium-sized. The V call is TRBV30, the J call TRBJ2-3; 9 positions match TRBD2. Germline CDR1 GTSNPN, CDR2 SVGIG (reference sequence). V dropped 0 bases and J dropped 5; count of bases not matched to a gene: 6. The CDR3 has 15 amino acids. CDR3 loop: CAWSVGAGGGDTQYF. The CDR3 DNA reads as TGTGCCTGGAGTGTAGGGGCGGGAGGGGGAGATACGCAGTATTTT. Drawing the rest from reference TRBV30 and TRBJ2-3, the complete variable domain is SQTIHQWPATLVQPVGSPLSLECTVEGTSNPNLYWYRQAAGRGLQLLFYSVGIGQISSEVPQNLSASRPQDRQFILSSKKLLLSDSGFYLCAWSVGAGGGDTQYFGPGTRLTVL.

This chain links TRBV7-3 with TRBJ2-1; 9 bases agree with TRBD1. CDR1 is SGHTA, CDR2 FQGTGA, per germline. Losses at the gene ends were 5 bases for V and 6 bases for J; bases not matched to a gene: 5. The CDR3 has 14 residues. The CDR3 DNA sequence: TGTGCCAGCAGCCCCGGGACAGGGATCAATGAGCAGTTCTTC. Its translation is CASSPGTGINEQFF.

Only one count was recorded for this clone. The chain combines TRBV19 with TRBJ1-1; tentative D call: TRBD1 (5 bases). The CDR3 has 13 amino acids. The germline CDR1 and CDR2 sequences are LNHDA and SQIVND (reference sequence). V was clipped by 3 bases and J by 4 bases, with 9 bases between them. CDR3 bases: TGTGCCAGTAGTATGTGGGGGGGCACTGAAGCTTTCTTT. Translation: CASSMWGGTEAFF.